The sequence of this T cell receptor (beta chain) was determined in a study of OX40 agonist ivuxolimab in advanced cancers. Overall study findings and caveats: Among T cells, CD8+ cells averaged more expanded clones than CD4+ cells.

Trimming shortened V by 0 bases and J by 8 bases, and 1 base separated the two germline ends. CDR3 length: 11 amino acids. Per the germline V gene, CDR1 is SGHTA and CDR2 is FQGTGA. Here immunoSEQ multiplex PCR was the method, and the copy in TCRdb shows in-frame clones only, minus some. The sample includes approximately 58,000 clones, 85% of them seen just once. As regards this clone: Its antigen remains unidentified. Additional DNA sequences in this sample encode the identical CDR3.

This sequence joins TRBV7-3 and TRBJ2-2; D uncertain. This TCR came from an adult with an advanced solid tumor such as melanoma, head and neck, liver or kidney cancer. Material: CD4+ or CD8+ T cells sorted from blood, obtained in a trial of the OX40 agonist ivuxolimab. This chain's CDR3 is CASSLTGELFF. The CDR3 DNA reads as TGTGCCAGCAGCTTAACGGGGGAGCTGTTTTTT.